The T cell receptor (beta chain) described here comes from a study of blood T cell repertoires in COVID-19. Study summary: The study drew acute and convalescent COVID-19 samples from the United States, Italy and Spain. T cells, B-cell-depleted T cells, or PBMCs supplied cDNA or gDNA.

Authors' methods: Estimation of nucleated cell counts was performed using reference gene primer amplification. The protocol was immunoSEQ multiplex PCR, while the TCRdb copy is restricted to in-frame clones and leaves out a portion. V and J calls and clone size are given by that table; D and trimming were obtained from the DNA. The data hold roughly 200,000 clones, with roughly 87% observed a single time. The V and J ends lost 6 bases and 6 bases, in that order; junction bases with no gene match: 5. In germline, CDR1 is LNHDA, CDR2 SQIVND (reference sequence). CDR3 length: 13 residues. This chain connects TRBV19 to TRBJ1-2; 9 positions match TRBD1. The receptor was isolated from a man in his fifties or sixties with active or convalescent COVID-19. Input material: peripheral blood. The CDR3 here is CASRDRGDNGYTF. The CDR3 DNA follows: TGTGCCAGTAGGGACAGGGGCGACAATGGCTACACCTTC.